These 26 T cell receptor beta chains were sequenced from one sample in a study of blood T cells in healthy people across ages. The second PCR ran roughly 7 to 12 cycles with a sample-barcoded 5' primer and J-beta primers. MiXCR was run by TCRdb on the 5' RACE reads, yielding one entry per CDR3 protein. The table shows about 700,000 distinct CDR3 sequences, with around 32% occurring only once. Sequenced: blood. Every receptor here comes from a woman older than 75 in good health.

This clonotype appeared a few times. The CDR3 region has the DNA TGTGCCAGCAGTCCTCTTACAGGCGGGGCGAACACCGGGGAGCTGTTTTTT. It is translated as CASSPLTGGANTGELFF. The V gene is TRBV3-1, the J gene TRBJ2-2, with a weak D call TRBD2 (6 bases). The V gene lost 6 bases and the J gene lost 0 bases, with 17 bases spanning the gap. Germline CDR1 reads LGHDT; CDR2 reads YNNKEL (reference sequence). The CDR3 length is 17 residues.

Note on this clonotype: The junction shows a germline mismatch at one end, possibly a read error. V is TRBV7-2 and J is TRBJ2-1, with TRBD2 matching over 8 bases. Looked up from germline, CDR1 is SGHTA and CDR2 is FQGNSA. The CDR3 consists of 15 residues. The CDR3 DNA sequence: TGTGCCGGCAGCTTCCGAGCGGGGGCCTACAATGAGCAGTTCTTC. It is translated as CAGSFRAGAYNEQFF.

J is TRBJ1-4 and V is TRBV5-1, with D hard to call. The ends were cut back, 1 base at V and 1 base at J, with 8 bases in the middle. The CDR3 is 15 residues long. The V gene's germline CDR1 is SGHRS and CDR2 YFSETQ. For the CDR3, the DNA is TGCGCCAGCAGCTTGCAAGCGGGAACTAATGAAAAACTGTTTTTT. Protein: CASSLQAGTNEKLFF.

This clonotype was seen many times. V gene TRBV9 combines with J gene TRBJ2-4; a possible D gene is TRBD2 (7 bases). CDR3 length: 14 residues. Trimming pared 4 bases from V and 7 bases from J, leaving 15 bases between. Germline CDR1 is SGDLS and CDR2 is YYNGEE. CDR3 DNA sequence: TGTGCCAGCAGCAAGGGGGAGGGTTGGAACATTCAGTACTTC. The encoded protein is CASSKGEGWNIQYF.

A remark on this clonotype: A read error may be the cause here, since a much bigger clone is one base away. The chain recombines TRBV28 with TRBJ2-5, with TRBD1 matching 9 bases. The CDR3 runs to 14 residues. Germline values: CDR1 MDHEN, CDR2 SYDVKM. Trimming cost V 6 bases and J 5 bases; bases outside gene matches: 7. The DNA for the CDR3 is TGTGCCAGCAGGGAAGACAGGGGGATGGAGACCCAGTACTTC. This translates into CASREDRGMETQYF.

The table lists this clonotype with a count of one. The rearrangement joins TRBV5-1 to TRBJ2-1; 14 nucleotides match TRBD2. The V gene's germline CDR1 is SGHRS and CDR2 YFSETQ. J gave up 2 bases and V 2 bases, and 9 bases lay outside the gene matches. The CDR3 is 19 residues long. CDR3: CASSFSGTSGRNPYNEQFF. The CDR3 DNA sequence: TGCGCCAGCAGCTTCTCCGGGACTAGCGGGAGAAACCCCTACAATGAGCAGTTCTTC.

This clonotype came up many times. V and J are TRBV28 and TRBJ2-7; D is uncertain. From germline, CDR1 is MDHEN and CDR2 SYDVKM. This CDR3 is 12 amino acids long. V was shortened by 8 bases and J by 1 base, with 9 bases between the two germline ends. The CDR3 sequence: CASQTLSYEQYF. For the CDR3, the DNA is TGTGCCAGCCAGACGTTATCCTACGAGCAGTACTTC.

The CDR3 loop is CASSSRPIGTEEQYF. In nucleotides, the CDR3 is TGTGCCAGCAGTTCCCGTCCCATCGGTACCGAGGAGCAGTACTTC. The rearrangement joins TRBV27 to TRBJ2-4; D remains ambiguous. The CDR3 loop spans 15 amino acids. The germline CDR1 and CDR2 sequences are MNHEY and SMNVEV (reference sequence). V was cut by 4 bases and J by 13 bases, with 23 bases left in between.

This clonotype was seen once. Because the CDR3 is missing its conserved closing phenylalanine or tryptophan, this is likely a read error. The chain uses TRBV30 and TRBJ1-5; maybe TRBD1 (6 bases). Looked up from germline, CDR1 is GTSNPN and CDR2 is SVGIG (reference sequence). This CDR3 is built from 17 residues. Deletions cut 3 bases from V and 2 bases from J, with 20 bases between. CDR3 residues: CAWRDSRGAPGNQPQHC. For the CDR3, the DNA is TGTGCCTGGAGAGATAGCCGGGGGGCCCCGGGCAATCAGCCCCAGCATTGT.

This clonotype was recorded at least ten times. The chain recombines TRBV6-1 with TRBJ1-2; D uncertain. Germline CDR1 and CDR2: MNHNS and SASEGT. There are 15 residues in the CDR3. The germline V and J ends were trimmed by 5 bases and 0 bases, with 13 bases remaining between them. This CDR3 reads CASSRSPSANYGYTF. CDR3 coding DNA: TGTGCCAGCAGTAGGTCCCCCTCGGCTAACTATGGCTACACCTTC.

This clonotype was seen a handful of times. This chain connects TRBV21-1 to TRBJ1-5; TRBD1 was called by the table and not checked on the DNA. TRBV21-1 is reported as a pseudogene. CDR3 length: 17 residues. CDR3 sequence reads: CASSKGRGRPRNQPQHF. In nucleotides, the CDR3 is TGTGCCAGCAGTAAAGGAAGAGGGCGTCCCCGCAATCAGCCCCAGCATTTT.

The gene calls are TRBV9 and TRBJ2-5; 7 nucleotides align to TRBD2. The CDR3 covers 15 residues. V shed 0 bases, J shed 2 bases, and the junction held 4 bases outside the gene matches. Germline V gene lookup returns CDR1 SGDLS and CDR2 YYNGEE. Written as DNA, the CDR3 is TGTGCCAGCAGCGTAGAGGCGGGAGCTCAAGAGACCCAGTACTTC. It encodes CASSVEAGAQETQYF.

This chain links TRBV5-1 with TRBJ1-6; D may be TRBD1 (6 bases). From germline, CDR1 is SGHRS and CDR2 YFSETQ. V shed 4 bases and J shed 7 bases, with 15 bases lying between them. The CDR3 has 15 residues. CDR3 sequence reads: CASSPRQVGNSPLHF. CDR3 in DNA: TGCGCCAGCAGCCCCAGACAGGTGGGCAATTCACCCCTCCACTTT.

This clonotype came up many times. This chain joins TRBV29-1 and TRBJ2-7; no clear D. The CDR3 contains 14 residues. Germline V gives CDR1 SQVTM, CDR2 ANQGSEA. The ends were cut back, 4 bases at V and 1 base at J, with 14 bases in the middle. The CDR3, as DNA: TGCAGCGTTGCCGCCCAAAGAGGATCCTACGAGCAGTACTTC. It codes for CSVAAQRGSYEQYF.

The sample holds many counts of this clonotype. V and J are TRBV4-2 and TRBJ1-2; TRBD1 agrees at 10 bases. This CDR3 is built from 15 residues. The V gene end was trimmed by 4 bases and the J gene end by 3 bases; junction bases not matched to a gene: 5. The germline V gene encodes CDR1 LGHNA and CDR2 YNFKEQ. DNA of the CDR3: TGTGCCAGCAGCCCAGGGACAGGGGAGGACTATGGCTACACCTTC. Amino acid sequence: CASSPGTGEDYGYTF.

This clonotype was seen repeatedly, ten times or more. This chain uses TRBV20-1 with TRBJ1-2; 8 bases are a match to TRBD1. The germline V gene encodes CDR1 DFQATT and CDR2 SNEGSKA (reference sequence). CDR3 length: 13 amino acids. V shed 5 bases and J 6 bases; nucleotides not matched to a gene: 8. Here the CDR3 reads CSARRQGKDGYTF. CDR3 bases: TGCAGTGCTCGACGACAGGGGAAGGATGGCTACACCTTC.

The chain is built from TRBV15 and TRBJ2-3; TRBD1 matches 9 bases. The V segment lost 5 bases and the J segment 4 bases; nucleotides outside the gene matches: 7. Germline CDR1 is LNHNV and CDR2 is YYDKDF (reference sequence). The CDR3 runs 15 residues. The CDR3 bases are TGTGCCACCAGCTCCCGGGACAGGGCCCCAGATACGCAGTATTTT. It codes for CATSSRDRAPDTQYF.

This clonotype has ten or more counts. CDR3 region: CASSLRPYNEQFF. CDR3 DNA sequence: TGCGCCAGCAGCTTACGCCCCTACAATGAGCAGTTCTTC. The chain links TRBV5-1 to TRBJ2-1; D unresolved. Per germline, CDR1 SGHRS and CDR2 YFSETQ. V lost 2 bases and J 2 bases, leaving 5 bases between the germline ends. CDR3 length equals 13 residues.

The rearrangement uses TRBV12-3 or TRBV12-4 and TRBJ2-5; D perhaps matches TRBD2 (6 bases). The CDR3 extends over 12 amino acids. V was trimmed by 10 bases and J by 0 bases, leaving 9 bases between them. This CDR3 reads CATSGDQETQYF. The CDR3 DNA follows: TGTGCCACCTCGGGGGACCAAGAGACCCAGTACTTC.

This clonotype was recorded only once. The chain combines TRBV5-1 with TRBJ1-1; TRBD1 aligns across 8 bases. There are 14 residues in the CDR3. Germline V gives CDR1 SGHRS, CDR2 YFSETQ. The V gene end was trimmed by 5 bases and the J gene end by 2 bases; junction bases not matched to a gene: 5. The CDR3, as DNA: TGCGCCAGCAGAGTTCAGGGGGCCAACACTGAAGCTTTCTTT. This translates into CASRVQGANTEAFF.

Many counts were recorded for this clonotype. The chain recombines TRBV4-1 with TRBJ2-7, with 8 nucleotides matching TRBD1. The junction had 13 bases not matched to a gene; V was cut back by 0 bases and J by 3 bases. Germline assignment: CDR1 MGHRA and CDR2 YSYEKL. The CDR3 consists of 18 residues. Written as DNA, the CDR3 is TGCGCCAGCAGCCAAGACTTTACAGGGACAGGCTATAACTACGAGCAGTACTTC. This encodes CASSQDFTGTGYNYEQYF.

This clonotype occurred many times. V is TRBV27 and J is TRBJ2-7, with D perhaps matching TRBD2 (6 bases). Germline loops: CDR1 MNHEY, CDR2 SMNVEV (reference sequence). This CDR3 region has 13 residues. The V and J ends lost 5 bases and 3 bases respectively, with 11 bases between them. The CDR3 region has the DNA TGTGCCAGCAGTCCGCGGGACGGCTACGAGCAGTACTTC. Translated, it gives CASSPRDGYEQYF.

Regarding this clonotype: This may come from a read error, since a much larger clone is one base off. The rearrangement uses TRBV7-6 and TRBJ1-6; D gene uncertain. CDR1 SGHVS and CDR2 FNYEAQ come from the germline V gene. The CDR3 spans 14 residues. V was pared by 7 bases and J by 10 bases, with 17 bases between. Here the CDR3 reads CASNFGKERSPLHF. The CDR3 DNA follows: TGTGCCAGCAACTTTGGGAAGGAGCGATCACCCCTCCACTTT. The full variable domain, completed using reference TRBV7-6 and TRBJ1-6, is GAGVSQSPRYKVTKRGQDVALRCDPISGHVSLYWYRQALGQGPEFLTYFNYEAQQDKSGLPNDRFSAERPEGSISTLTIQRTEQRDSAMYRCASNFGKERSPLHFGNGTRLTVT.

This clonotype has at least ten counts. The chain links TRBV7-2 to TRBJ2-7, with TRBD2 matching over 8 bases. The CDR3 runs 15 residues. V lost 2 bases to trimming and J lost 5 bases; unmatched junction nucleotides: 8. Germline CDR1 is SGHTA and CDR2 is FQGNSA. CDR3 sequence (DNA): TGTGCCAGCAGCTTACGGGCGGGGGGCCCCCACGAGCAGTACTTC. This encodes CASSLRAGGPHEQYF.

This clonotype was counted only a few times. This rearrangement joins TRBV6-2 or TRBV6-3 to TRBJ2-7, with D possibly matching TRBD2 (5 bases). V lost 0 bases, J lost 2 bases, and 14 bases lay in between. Germline V lookup: CDR1 MNHEY, CDR2 SVGEGT. The CDR3 contains 16 residues. The CDR3 loop reads CASSYSGETPTYEQYF. The CDR3 region has the DNA TGTGCCAGCAGTTACTCCGGGGAAACTCCAACCTACGAGCAGTACTTC.

V gene TRBV9 combines with J gene TRBJ2-1, with TRBD2 identical over 11 bases. The germline gives CDR1 SGDLS, CDR2 YYNGEE. The V segment lost 4 bases and the J segment 13 bases; nucleotides outside the gene matches: 13. CDR3 length: 15 residues. DNA for the CDR3: TGTGCCAGCAGCCCCGGGACTAGCGGTTATAGGACCCAGTTCTTC. Translation gives CASSPGTSGYRTQFF. Full variable domain (remainder filled in from reference TRBV9 and TRBJ2-1): DSGVTQTPKHLITATGQRVTLRCSPRSGDLSVYWYQQSLDQGLQFLIQYYNGEERAKGNILERFSAQQFPDLHSELNLSSLELGDSALYFCASSPGTSGYRTQFFGPGTRLTVL.